This is a list of T cell receptor beta chains from one sample in a study of T-cell memory formation after mild COVID-19. TCRdb ran MiXCR on the 5' RACE reads and lists one entry per CDR3 protein. The sample has 55,000 to 70,000 distinct CDR3 sequences, 28% seen once; the top ten hold roughly 47%. Source material: PBMCs or a T cell subset sorted from them (not recorded which). Receptor source: a man between 18 and 35 years old who had mild COVID-19 (a few samples of this study predate the infection). Cell type and time point are not known. The CDR3 runs from the conserved cysteine through the conserved F or W. The D gene is left open where the match is weak. Size is stated for part of the rows, as once, few or many counts, or as a class when the clone is expanded.

>15|many|NA|TRBV9|TRBJ2-2
CASSVAKGNTGELFF
TGTGCCAGCAGCGTAGCCAAGGGGAACACCGGGGAGCTGTTTTTT
>15|few|TRBD2|TRBV6-4|TRBJ2-3
CASSVQRGGTDTQYF
TGTGCCAGCAGTGTCCAGCGGGGGGGCACAGATACGCAGTATTTT
>16|few|TRBD1|TRBV4-1|TRBJ2-2
CASSHLGTGYTGELFF
TGCGCCAGCAGCCACCTCGGGACAGGGTACACCGGGGAGCTGTTTTTT
>12|NA|NA|TRBV23-1|TRBJ1-6
CASSRGLSPLHF
TGCGCCAGCAGCCGGGGTTTGTCACCCCTCCACTTT
>15|few|NA|TRBV4-3|TRBJ2-2
CASSEDGQGSGELFF
TGCGCCAGCAGCGAAGACGGGCAGGGGTCCGGGGAGCTGTTTTTT
>12|many|NA|TRBV7-9|TRBJ2-7
CASSLASHEQYF
TGTGCCAGCAGCTTAGCTTCCCACGAGCAGTACTTC
>16|few|NA|TRBV27|TRBJ2-7
CASSLIYSTGAHEQYF
TGTGCCAGCAGTTTAATCTACAGCACCGGGGCCCATGAGCAGTACTTC
>15|NA|TRBD2|TRBV2|TRBJ2-7
CASSEKTSIGDEQYF
TGTGCCAGCAGTGAGAAGACTAGCATCGGCGACGAGCAGTACTTC
>15|NA|NA|TRBV10-3|TRBJ1-1
CAISIDTSMNTEAFF
TGTGCCATCAGCATAGATACTTCCATGAACACTGAAGCTTTCTTT
>15|few|TRBD2|TRBV6-5|TRBJ2-1
CASSYSTSGLNEQFF
TGTGCCAGCAGTTACTCGACTAGCGGGCTGAATGAGCAGTTCTTC
>12|few|TRBD1|TRBV20-1|TRBJ2-5
CSSGTGEETQYF
TGCAGCTCCGGGACAGGGGAAGAGACCCAGTACTTC
>15|few|NA|TRBV12-3/TRBV12-4|TRBJ2-5
CASSFKGKYQETQYF
TGTGCCAGCAGTTTCAAGGGGAAGTACCAAGAGACCCAGTACTTC
>14|NA|NA|TRBV4-1|TRBJ1-2
CASSQTATNYGYTF
TGCGCCAGCAGCCAGACGGCTACTAACTATGGCTACACCTTC
>12|few|NA|TRBV7-3|TRBJ2-2
CASSLSRGELFF
TGTGCCAGCAGTTTATCCCGTGGGGAGCTGTTTTTT
>14|NA|NA|TRBV12-3/TRBV12-4|TRBJ2-7
CASSIGASAYEQYF
TGTGCCAGCAGCATAGGGGCTAGCGCCTACGAGCAGTACTTC
>15|NA|NA|TRBV20-1|TRBJ1-2
CSARDPQGTSYGYTF
TGCAGTGCTAGAGATCCCCAGGGGACGAGCTATGGCTACACCTTC
>16|few|NA|TRBV20-1|TRBJ2-3
CSARDPNGGQGDTQYF
TGCAGTGCTAGAGATCCTAACGGGGGGCAAGGAGATACGCAGTATTTT
>15|NA|NA|TRBV20-1|TRBJ2-5
CSARRGPVLGETQYF
TGCAGTGCTAGACGGGGTCCCGTATTAGGGGAGACCCAGTACTTC
>17|few|TRBD2|TRBV4-3|TRBJ2-3
CASSQDGAGGPTDTQYF
TGCGCCAGCAGCCAAGATGGAGCGGGGGGGCCTACAGATACGCAGTATTTT
>12|NA|NA|TRBV7-8|TRBJ2-5
CASSGQTETQYF
TGTGCCAGCAGCGGCCAGACGGAGACCCAGTACTTC
>16|NA|TRBD1|TRBV9|TRBJ2-7
CASSAYGTGLSGEQYF
TGTGCCAGCAGCGCGTACGGGACAGGTCTTTCGGGGGAGCAGTACTTC
>16|NA|TRBD2|TRBV9|TRBJ2-2
CASSGSGGRYTGELFF
TGTGCCAGCAGCGGAAGCGGGGGGCGATACACCGGGGAGCTGTTTTTT
>13|NA|NA|TRBV7-6|TRBJ1-1
CASILSTPYEAFF
TGTGCCAGCATCTTATCGACACCATATGAAGCTTTCTTT
>16|NA|TRBD2|TRBV10-3|TRBJ2-1
CAISIRTSGTYNEQFF
TGTGCCATCAGTATTAGGACTAGCGGAACCTACAATGAGCAGTTCTTC
>15|NA|TRBD1|TRBV6-2/TRBV6-3|TRBJ2-5
CASTMQGAPQETQYF
TGTGCCAGCACCATGCAGGGGGCCCCACAAGAGACCCAGTACTTC
>13|NA|TRBD2|TRBV12-3/TRBV12-4|TRBJ2-7
CASSWGLGYEQYF
TGTGCCAGCAGCTGGGGACTAGGTTACGAGCAGTACTTC
>17|few|TRBD2|TRBV29-1|TRBJ2-3
CSVEDALAGGATNTQYF
TGCAGCGTTGAAGACGCCTTAGCGGGGGGCGCCACAAATACGCAGTATTTT
>13|NA|NA|TRBV11-1|TRBJ1-5
CASSLSYDQPQHF
TGTGCCAGCAGCTTATCGTATGATCAGCCCCAGCATTTT
>15|few|NA|TRBV5-1|TRBJ1-1
CASSLGPQANTEAFF
TGCGCCAGCAGCTTGGGACCACAGGCGAACACTGAAGCTTTCTTT
>13|NA|NA|TRBV29-1|TRBJ1-2
CSVEGKGNYGYTF
TGCAGCGTTGAGGGGAAGGGTAACTATGGCTACACCTTC
>16|few|TRBD1|TRBV12-3/TRBV12-4|TRBJ1-1
CASSTHRGVGYTEAFF
TGTGCCAGCAGTACACACAGGGGAGTGGGGTACACTGAAGCTTTCTTT
>15|NA|TRBD2|TRBV12-3/TRBV12-4|TRBJ2-3
CASSPLAGDTDTQYF
TGTGCCAGCAGCCCTCTAGCGGGGGACACAGATACGCAGTATTTT
>16|NA|TRBD1|TRBV27|TRBJ2-2
CASSFTSGQPTGELFF
TGTGCCAGCAGCTTCACATCGGGACAGCCAACCGGGGAGCTGTTTTTT
>13|NA|NA|TRBV5-1|TRBJ1-2
CASTEEANYGYTF
TGCGCCAGCACCGAGGAGGCCAACTATGGCTACACCTTC
>14|NA|TRBD1|TRBV7-6|TRBJ2-7
CASSPPGGQHEQYF
TGTGCCAGCAGCCCCCCAGGGGGCCAGCACGAGCAGTACTTC